This T cell receptor beta chain is drawn from a study of blood T cell repertoires in COVID-19. Turning to the study itself: Spain, Italy and the United States supplied samples that represented acute and convalescent COVID-19.

The J segment lost 5 bases and the V segment lost 7 bases, leaving 10 bases of the junction unmatched. This CDR3 spans 15 amino acids. Germline V gene sequence: CDR1 LNHDA, CDR2 SQIVND (reference sequence). This clone was seen only a few times. During active infection, Seattle patients enrolled and were then monitored through disease. Methods used by the authors: Amplifying reference gene primers gave estimates of nucleated cell counts. TCRdb's table, derived via immunoSEQ multiplex PCR, lists solely in-frame clones and lacks some. V and J calls and clone size are those listed in that table; D and trimming were worked out from the DNA. The sample shows more than 300,000 clones, 85% to 90% of them seen only once.

The receptor was isolated from a woman aged 65 to 85 with COVID-19, enrolled during active disease. The rearrangement links TRBV19 to TRBJ2-1; 8 nucleotides match TRBD1. The sequencing input was peripheral blood. The CDR3 loop reads CASKIRTGNNNEQFF. In nucleotides, the CDR3 is TGTGCCAGTAAGATCAGGACAGGGAATAACAATGAGCAGTTCTTC.